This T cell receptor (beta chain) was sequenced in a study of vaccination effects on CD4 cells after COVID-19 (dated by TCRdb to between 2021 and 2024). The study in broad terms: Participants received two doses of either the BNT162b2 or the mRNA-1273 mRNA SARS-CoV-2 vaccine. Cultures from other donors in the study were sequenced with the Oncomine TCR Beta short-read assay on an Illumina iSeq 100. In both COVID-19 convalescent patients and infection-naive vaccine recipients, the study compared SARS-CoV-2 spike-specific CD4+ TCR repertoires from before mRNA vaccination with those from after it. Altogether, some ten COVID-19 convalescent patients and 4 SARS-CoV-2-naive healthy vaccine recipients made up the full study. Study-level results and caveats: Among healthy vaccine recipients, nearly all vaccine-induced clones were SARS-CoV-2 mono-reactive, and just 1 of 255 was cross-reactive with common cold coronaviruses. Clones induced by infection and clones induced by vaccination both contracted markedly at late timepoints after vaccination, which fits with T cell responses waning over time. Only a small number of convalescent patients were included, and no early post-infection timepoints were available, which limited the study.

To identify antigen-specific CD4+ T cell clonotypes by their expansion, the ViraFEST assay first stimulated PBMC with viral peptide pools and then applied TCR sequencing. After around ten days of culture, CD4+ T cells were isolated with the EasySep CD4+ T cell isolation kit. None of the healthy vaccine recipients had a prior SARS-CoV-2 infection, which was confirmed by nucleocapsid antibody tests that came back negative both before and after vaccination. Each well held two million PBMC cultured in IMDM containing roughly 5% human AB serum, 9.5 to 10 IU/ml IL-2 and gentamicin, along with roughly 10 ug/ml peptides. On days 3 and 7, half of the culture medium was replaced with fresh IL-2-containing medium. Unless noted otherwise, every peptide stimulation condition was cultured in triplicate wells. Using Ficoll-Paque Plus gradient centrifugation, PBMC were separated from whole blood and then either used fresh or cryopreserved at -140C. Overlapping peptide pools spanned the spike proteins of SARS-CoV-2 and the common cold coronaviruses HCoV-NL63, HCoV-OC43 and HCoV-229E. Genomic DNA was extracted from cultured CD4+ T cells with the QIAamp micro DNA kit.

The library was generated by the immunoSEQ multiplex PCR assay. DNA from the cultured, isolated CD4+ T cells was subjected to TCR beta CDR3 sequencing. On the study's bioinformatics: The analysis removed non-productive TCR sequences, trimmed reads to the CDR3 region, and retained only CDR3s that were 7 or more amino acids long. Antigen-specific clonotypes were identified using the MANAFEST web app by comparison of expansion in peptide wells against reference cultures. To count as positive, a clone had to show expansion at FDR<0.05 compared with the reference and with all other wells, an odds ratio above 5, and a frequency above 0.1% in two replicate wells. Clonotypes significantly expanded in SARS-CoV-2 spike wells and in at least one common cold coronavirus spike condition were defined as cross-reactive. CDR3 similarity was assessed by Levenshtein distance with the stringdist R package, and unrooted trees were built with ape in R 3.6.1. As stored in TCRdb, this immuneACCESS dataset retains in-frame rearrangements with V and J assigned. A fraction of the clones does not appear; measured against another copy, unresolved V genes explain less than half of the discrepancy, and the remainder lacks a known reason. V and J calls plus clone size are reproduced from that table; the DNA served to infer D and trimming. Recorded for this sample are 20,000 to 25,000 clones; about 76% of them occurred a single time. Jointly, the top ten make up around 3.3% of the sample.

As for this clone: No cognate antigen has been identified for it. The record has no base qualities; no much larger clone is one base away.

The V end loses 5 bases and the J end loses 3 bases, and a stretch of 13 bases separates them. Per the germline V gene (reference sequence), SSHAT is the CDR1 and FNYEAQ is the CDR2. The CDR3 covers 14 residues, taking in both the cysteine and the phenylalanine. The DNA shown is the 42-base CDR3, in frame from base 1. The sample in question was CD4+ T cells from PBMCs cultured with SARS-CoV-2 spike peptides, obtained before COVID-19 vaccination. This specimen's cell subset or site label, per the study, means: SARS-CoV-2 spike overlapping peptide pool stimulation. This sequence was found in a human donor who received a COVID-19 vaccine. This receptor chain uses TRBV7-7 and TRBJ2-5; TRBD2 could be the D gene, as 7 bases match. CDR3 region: CASSQGGDEETQYF. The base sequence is TGTGCCAGCAGCCAAGGGGGGGATGAAGAGACCCAGTACTTC.